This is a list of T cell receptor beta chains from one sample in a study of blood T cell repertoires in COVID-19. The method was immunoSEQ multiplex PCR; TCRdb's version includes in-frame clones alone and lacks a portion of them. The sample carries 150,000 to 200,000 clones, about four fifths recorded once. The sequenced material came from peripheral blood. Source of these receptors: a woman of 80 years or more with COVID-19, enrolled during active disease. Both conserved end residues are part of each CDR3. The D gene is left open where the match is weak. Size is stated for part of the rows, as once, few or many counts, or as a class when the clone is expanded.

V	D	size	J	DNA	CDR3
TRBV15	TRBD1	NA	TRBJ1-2	TGTGCCACCAGCAGAGATACGACAGGGAGAAATGGCTACACCTTC	CATSRDTTGRNGYTF
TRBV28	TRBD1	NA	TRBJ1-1	TGTGCCAGCAGCCCCCGGACAGGGTCGGGGGACACTGAAGCTTTCTTT	CASSPRTGSGDTEAFF
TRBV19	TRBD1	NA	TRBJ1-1	TGTGCCAGTAGTTCCCGCGGACAGGGAGGAGACACTGAAGCTTTCTTT	CASSSRGQGGDTEAFF
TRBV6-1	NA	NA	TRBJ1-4	TGTGCCAGCAGTGAAGAGGGAGTGGGTGAAAAACTGTTTTTT	CASSEEGVGEKLFF
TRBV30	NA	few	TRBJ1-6	TGTGCCTGGAGTTCAGGGGATAGGCCTAATTCACCCCTCCACTTT	CAWSSGDRPNSPLHF
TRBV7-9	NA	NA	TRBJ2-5	TGTGCCAGCAGCTTAGCGTTCGCGGCCGAGACCCAGTACTTC	CASSLAFAAETQYF
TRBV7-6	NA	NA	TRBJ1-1	TGTGCCAGCAGCTTGTGGGCGGGGAGCACTGAAGCTTTCTTT	CASSLWAGSTEAFF
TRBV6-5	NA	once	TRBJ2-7	TGTGCCAGCAGTAGGCTGGCTCTAGGCTCCTACGAGCAGTACTTC	CASSRLALGSYEQYF
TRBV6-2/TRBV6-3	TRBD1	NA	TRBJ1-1	TGTGCCAGCAGTTACCACACCGGACAGGGGGCTAACACTGAAGCTTTCTTT	CASSYHTGQGANTEAFF
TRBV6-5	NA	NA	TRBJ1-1	TGTGCCAGCAGTTGGAGGGGAACAGGCACTGAAGCTTTCTTT	CASSWRGTGTEAFF
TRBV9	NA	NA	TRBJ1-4	TGTGCCAGCAGCGCGGACACCTCCTTGGGTGAAAAACTGTTTTTT	CASSADTSLGEKLFF
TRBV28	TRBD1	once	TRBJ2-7	TGTGCCAGCAGGTGGACAGGCATAACCTACGAGCAGTACTTC	CASRWTGITYEQYF
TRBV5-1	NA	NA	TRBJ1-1	TGCGCCAGCAGCATGGACAGGAACACTGAAGCTTTCTTT	CASSMDRNTEAFF
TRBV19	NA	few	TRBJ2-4	TGTGCCAGTAGTCCTATGCCCGGGGTAGCTAGCATTCAGTACTTC	CASSPMPGVASIQYF
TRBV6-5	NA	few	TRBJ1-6	TGTGCCAGCCTACGGGTCTATAATTCACCCCTCCACTTT	CASLRVYNSPLHF
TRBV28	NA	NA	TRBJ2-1	TGTGCCAGCAGTCGCCCCCCAGGGGTAGGCTCCTACAATGAGCAGTTCTTC	CASSRPPGVGSYNEQFF
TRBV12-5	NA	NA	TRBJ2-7	TGTGCTAGTGGTTTGGGCAGATTCTACGAGCAGTACTTC	CASGLGRFYEQYF
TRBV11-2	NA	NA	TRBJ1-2	TGTGCCAGCACCCAACTCGCTTCGGACTATGGCTACACCTTC	CASTQLASDYGYTF
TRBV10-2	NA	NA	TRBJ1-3	TGCGCCAGCAGTGAGCCTGGGGAAGGGGCTGGAAACACCATATATTTT	CASSEPGEGAGNTIYF
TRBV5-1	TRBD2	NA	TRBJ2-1	TGCGCCAGTTCTTTCGGGGGGGCCGAGAAGAGTGAGCAGTTCTTC	CASSFGGAEKSEQFF
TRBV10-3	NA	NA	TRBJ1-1	TGTGCCATCAGGGCGGAGGGCGGGAACACTGAAGCTTTCTTT	CAIRAEGGNTEAFF
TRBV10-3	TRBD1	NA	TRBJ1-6	TGTGCCACCAGCCTAGGGACAGGGAAAAAACCTTATAATTCACCCCTCCACTTT	CATSLGTGKKPYNSPLHF
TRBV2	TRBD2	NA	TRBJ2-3	TGTGCCAGCAGTTTGACTAGCGCGAACACAGATACGCAGTATTTT	CASSLTSANTDTQYF
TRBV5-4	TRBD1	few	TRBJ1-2	TGTGCCAGCAGCTCAGGACAGGGGATAACTTATGGCTACACCTTC	CASSSGQGITYGYTF
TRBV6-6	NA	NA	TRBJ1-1	TGTGCCAGCAGTTTCCCGACAGCGAACACTGAAGCTTTCTTT	CASSFPTANTEAFF
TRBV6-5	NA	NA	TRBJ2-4	TGTGCCACCCGGTGGGGAGATGGAAACATTCAGTACTTC	CATRWGDGNIQYF
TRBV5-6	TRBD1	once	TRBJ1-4	TGTGCCAGCAGCTTGCGGACAGGCTCTAATGAAAAACTGTTTTTT	CASSLRTGSNEKLFF
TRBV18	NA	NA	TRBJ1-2	TGTGCCAGCTCACCGACGGACTCGAGCCCTTATGGCTACACCTTC	CASSPTDSSPYGYTF
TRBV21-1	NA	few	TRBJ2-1	TGTGCCAGCAGCAGGGACAGTTCCAAGCAGTTCTTC	CASSRDSSKQFF
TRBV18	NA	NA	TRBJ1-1	TGTGCCAGCTCACCACGGGGAGGGACTGAAGCTTTCTTT	CASSPRGGTEAFF
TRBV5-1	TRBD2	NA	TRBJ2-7	TGCGCCAGCAGCTTGGTGGTAGCGGGGGTGGACTACGAGCAGTACTTC	CASSLVVAGVDYEQYF
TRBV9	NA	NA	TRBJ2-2	TGTGCCAGCAGCGTAGAGGTGGCTCCGGGTCCCAACACCGGGGAGCTGTTTTTT	CASSVEVAPGPNTGELFF
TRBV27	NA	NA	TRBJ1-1	TGTGCCAGCAGTTTAATGGGGGCTATGAACACTGAAGCTTTCTTT	CASSLMGAMNTEAFF
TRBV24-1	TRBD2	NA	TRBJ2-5	TGTGCCACCAGTGACCCTCTAGCGGGAGGGGGGCAGGCCCAGTACTTC	CATSDPLAGGGQAQYF
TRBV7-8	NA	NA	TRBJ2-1	TGTGCCAGCAACCCGAAGGGGATAGCCAACCCATCTCGGTACAATGAGCAGTTCTTC	CASNPKGIANPSRYNEQFF
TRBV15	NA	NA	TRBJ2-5	TGTGCCACCAGCAGCGACCTAGGATGGATACAGACCCAGTACTTC	CATSSDLGWIQTQYF
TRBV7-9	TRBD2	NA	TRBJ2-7	TGTGCCAGCAGTCCGTTAGCGGGAGAATCCTACGAGCAGTACTTC	CASSPLAGESYEQYF
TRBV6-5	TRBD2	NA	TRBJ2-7	TGTGCCAGTACTAGCGGGAGGACAGCGTACGAGCAGTACTTC	CASTSGRTAYEQYF
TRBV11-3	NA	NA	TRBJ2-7	TGTGCCAGCAGCTTGATAAGTGACAGATACGAGCAGTACTTC	CASSLISDRYEQYF
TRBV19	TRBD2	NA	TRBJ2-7	TGTGCCAGTAATGCGGGGGGCGAGCAGTACTTC	CASNAGGEQYF
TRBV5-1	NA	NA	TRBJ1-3	TGCGCCAGCAGAGGGGAGGACTCTGGAAACACCATATATTTT	CASRGEDSGNTIYF
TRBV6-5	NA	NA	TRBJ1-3	TGTGCCAGCAGCAGGACTTTCTACTCTGGAAACACCATATATTTT	CASSRTFYSGNTIYF
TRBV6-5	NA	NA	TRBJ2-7	TGTGCCAGCAGTTACTCGCCCAGCGCATTCTACGAGCAGTACTTC	CASSYSPSAFYEQYF
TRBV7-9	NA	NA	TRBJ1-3	TGTGCCAGCAGCTCGACAGGCGTTAGCTCTGGAAACACCATATATTTT	CASSSTGVSSGNTIYF
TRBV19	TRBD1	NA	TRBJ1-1	TGTGCCAGTAGTATTTGGGGACAGGGATCTGAAGCTTTCTTT	CASSIWGQGSEAFF
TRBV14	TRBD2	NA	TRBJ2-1	TGTGCCAGCAGCCAAATGCTGGCTAGCGGGACCCGTTCCGGATACAATGAGCAGTTCTTC	CASSQMLASGTRSGYNEQFF
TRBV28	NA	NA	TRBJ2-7	TGTGCCAGCGCTCCGCTATATTACGAGCAGTACTTC	CASAPLYYEQYF
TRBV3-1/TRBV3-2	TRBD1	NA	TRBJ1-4	TGTGCCAGCAGCCCTCCGGGACAGAGATATGAAAAACTGTTTTTT	CASSPPGQRYEKLFF
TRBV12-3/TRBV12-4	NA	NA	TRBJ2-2	TGTGCCAGCAGTTTCGATACGGTCGGGGAGCTGTTTTTT	CASSFDTVGELFF
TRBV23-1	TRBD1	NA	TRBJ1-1	TGCGCCAGCAGCAACAGGGGCGCTGAAGCTTTCTTT	CASSNRGAEAFF
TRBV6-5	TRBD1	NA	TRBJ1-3	TGTGCCAGCAGTTACGACAGGGGGCCTGGAAACACCATATATTTT	CASSYDRGPGNTIYF
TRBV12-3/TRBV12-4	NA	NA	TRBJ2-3	TGTGCCAGCAGTACCAGGGGTAGAGATACGCAGTATTTT	CASSTRGRDTQYF
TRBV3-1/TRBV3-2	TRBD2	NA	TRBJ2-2	TGTGCCAGCAGCCAGAGCTTAGCGGGGGTCGCCGGGGAGCTGTTTTTT	CASSQSLAGVAGELFF